The 28 T cell receptor beta chains below all came from one sample that was sequenced in a study of T cells in Graves' hyperthyroidism and ophthalmopathy. Amplification of TCR beta CDR3 regions used RNA as the template. The HTBI primer set was used in a first-round RT-PCR of the TCR CDR3. From the multiplex PCR reads, TCRdb called clonotypes with MiXCR, one entry per CDR3 protein. The profile covers around 700,000 distinct CDR3 sequences, with 35% appearing a single time and 31% taken by the ten largest. Material for sequencing was blood. Receptors were obtained from a woman in her 40s with Graves' hyperthyroidism.

This clonotype has at least ten counts. The rearrangement joins TRBV15 to TRBJ1-1; the match to TRBD1 covers 9 bases. V dropped 1 base and J dropped 3; count of bases not matched to a gene: 3. The CDR3 totals 15 residues. Germline assignment: CDR1 LNHNV and CDR2 YYDKDF (reference sequence). CDR3 amino acids: CATSRVGQGDTEAFF. The CDR3 region has the DNA TGTGCCACCAGCAGAGTGGGACAGGGAGACACTGAAGCTTTCTTT.

The chain combines TRBV6-5 with TRBJ1-1, with D possibly being TRBD1 (6 bases). The V end was cut by 0 bases, the J end by 8 bases, with 10 bases between. Germline values: CDR1 MNHEY, CDR2 SVGAGI. The CDR3 length is 13 residues. The CDR3 nucleotides read TGTGCCAGCAGTTACTCGGACGGGGGCGAAGCTTTCTTT. It yields the protein CASSYSDGGEAFF.

CDR3 in amino acids: CAISEVVGNQPQHF. In DNA, the CDR3 is TGTGCCATCAGTGAGGTCGTGGGGAATCAGCCCCAGCATTTT. The J gene is TRBJ1-5, the V gene TRBV10-3; D is unresolved. In germline, CDR1 is ENHRY, CDR2 SYGVKD. The CDR3 contains 14 residues. V lost 2 bases to trimming and J lost 4 bases, with 9 bases between them.

In this sample, this clonotype turned up many times. The CDR3 protein is CASSYFGWTTAFF. As DNA, the CDR3 is TGTGCCAGCAGTTATTTTGGGTGGACAACAGCTTTCTTT. The chain employs TRBV6-5 and TRBJ1-1; maybe TRBD1 (5 bases). Germline V CDR1 and CDR2: MNHEY, SVGAGI. The CDR3 loop spans 13 amino acids. Between the trimmed V and J ends, which lost 3 bases and 10 bases, there was a span of 15 bases.

This clonotype was recorded at least ten times. J is TRBJ1-5 and V is TRBV7-2; D unclear. The V end was cut by 3 bases, the J end by 7 bases, with 16 bases between. Germline V CDR1 and CDR2: SGHTA, FQGNSA. The CDR3 is 15 amino acids. The CDR3 DNA reads TGTGCCAGCAGCTTCGAGGGTGTGCCCGGGCAGCCCCAGCATTTT. It encodes CASSFEGVPGQPQHF.

This clonotype was seen just once. The junction does not match germline at one end; this may be a read error. The chain uses TRBV7-9 and TRBJ2-5; a possible D gene is TRBD1 (6 bases). Germline lookup yields CDR1 SEHNR and CDR2 FQNEAQ (reference sequence). This CDR3 is 15 amino acids long. CDR3 in amino acids: CASRPVGQLGETQHF. In DNA form, the CDR3 reads TGTGCCAGCAGGCCCGTTGGACAGTTAGGAGAGACCCAGCACTTC.

In DNA form, the CDR3 reads TGTGCCAGCAGTTTTTTGGGACAGGACTCGCAGTACTTC. Encoded protein: CASSFLGQDSQYF. V usage is TRBV12-3 or TRBV12-4 and J usage is TRBJ2-7; 8 bases are shared with TRBD1. Germline trimming cut 3 bases from V and 9 bases from J; bases unmatched to any gene: 7. The length of the CDR3 is 13 residues.

Concerning this clonotype itself: Here the CDR3 omits its conserved ending phenylalanine or tryptophan, so a read error is the likely source. No DNA is shown, since the ends of the CDR3 on it are uncertain; the CDR3 is the one TCRdb lists. The chain has TRBV7-2 and TRBJ1-4. The germline V gene has CDR1 SGHTA and CDR2 FQGNSA. The CDR3 contains 8 residues when both ends are counted. This CDR3 is CASSWTVY.

This clonotype was observed a few times. The rearrangement uses TRBV13 and TRBJ1-1, with TRBD1 identical over 8 bases. The J segment lost 6 bases and the V segment lost 5 bases, leaving 5 bases of the junction unmatched. Germline V gene data show CDR1 as PRHDT and CDR2 as FYEKMQ (reference sequence). This CDR3 comprises 13 residues. The CDR3 spells CASSQGAPAEAFF. The CDR3 DNA sequence: TGTGCCAGCAGCCAGGGGGCCCCAGCTGAAGCTTTCTTT.

The rearrangement joins TRBV25-1 to TRBJ2-7, with D perhaps TRBD2 (6 bases). The CDR3 loop spans 13 amino acids. Germline lookup yields CDR1 MGHDK and CDR2 SYGVNS. V was trimmed by 10 bases and J by 2 bases, leaving 15 bases between them. This CDR3 reads CATRRESTYEQYF. CDR3 in DNA: TGTGCCACCCGACGGGAGTCGACCTACGAGCAGTACTTC.

This clonotype was recorded at least ten times. The V and J genes are TRBV7-2 and TRBJ1-2, with 7 bases lining up with TRBD1. Germline trimming cut 3 bases from V and 8 bases from J; bases unmatched to any gene: 6. The V gene's germline CDR1 is SGHTA and CDR2 FQGNSA. CDR3 length: 13 amino acids. The CDR3 here is CASSFQGVGGYTF. The CDR3 DNA reads as TGTGCCAGCAGCTTCCAGGGGGTGGGAGGCTACACCTTC.

This clonotype was seen a handful of times. The CDR3 nucleotides are TGTGCCAGCAGTAAGACTGGCGGGAGCATCTACGAGCAGTACTTC. This translates into CASSKTGGSIYEQYF. The chain uses TRBV12-3 or TRBV12-4 and TRBJ2-7; 7 bases agree with TRBD2. The J segment lost 3 bases and the V segment lost 5 bases, leaving 10 bases of the junction unmatched. This CDR3 has 15 residues.

With respect to this clonotype: This could be a read error, since a much larger clone is one nucleotide away. The chain combines TRBV6-1 with TRBJ1-1; D gene uncertain. Trimming removed 10 bases at V and 0 bases at J, with 12 bases between. Germline-derived CDR1 and CDR2 are MNHNS and SASEGT. The CDR3 sequence is 13 residues long. CDR3 nucleotide sequence: TGTGCCACCTCAGCCATTATGAACACTGAAGCTTTCTTT. Amino acid sequence: CATSAIMNTEAFF.

This clonotype turned up a few times. A much larger clone lies a single base off, so this may be a read error. The chain is built from TRBV20-1 and TRBJ2-5; 10 nucleotides match TRBD2. Unmatched junction bases numbered 8, after V lost 4 bases and J lost 3 bases. Per germline, CDR1 DFQATT and CDR2 SNEGSKA (reference sequence). This CDR3 is 15 amino acids long. CDR3 protein: CSAMGLAGVEETQYF. The CDR3 bases are TGCAGTGCTATGGGGCTAGCGGGGGTCGAAGAGACCCAGTACTTC.

The chain couples TRBV2 to TRBJ1-4, with TRBD1 as a possible D gene (5 bases). The CDR3 runs to 16 residues. Trimming cost V 0 bases and J 8 bases, with 16 bases left between them. Germline CDR1 and CDR2: SNHLY and FYNNEI. CDR3 in amino acids: CASSEAAGSREEKLFF. CDR3 bases: TGTGCCAGCAGTGAAGCGGCAGGGTCTAGAGAAGAAAAACTGTTTTTT.

This clonotype was recorded at least ten times. This chain uses TRBV12-3 or TRBV12-4 with TRBJ1-6; D unclear. The CDR3 covers 14 residues. V was cut by 1 base and J by 8 bases, with 9 bases left in between. In DNA form, the CDR3 reads TGTGCCAGCAGTTTAGTCGGCGATTATTCACCCCTCCACTTT. It is translated as CASSLVGDYSPLHF.

The chain links TRBV5-6 to TRBJ1-4, with D possibly TRBD1 on 6 matching bases. Between the trimmed V and J ends, which lost 2 bases and 5 bases, there was a span of 25 bases. CDR3 length equals 19 residues. Germline V gives CDR1 SGHDT, CDR2 YYEEEE. Here the CDR3 DNA reads TGTGCCAGCAGCTTCGGACAGCTCCAATCGCGGGCCAGAAATGAAAAACTGTTTTTT. As protein: CASSFGQLQSRARNEKLFF.

This chain links TRBV19 with TRBJ1-5; D is uncertain. The CDR3 extends over 16 amino acids. Germline assignment: CDR1 LNHDA and CDR2 SQIVND (reference sequence). The V end was cut by 2 bases, the J end by 1 base, with 12 bases between. CDR3 DNA: TGTGCCAGTAGTATAACGGTTACTATCAGCAATCAGCCCCAGCATTTT. Protein product: CASSITVTISNQPQHF.

In this sample, this clonotype turned up a few times. V and J are TRBV14 and TRBJ1-2, with 11 nucleotides matching TRBD1. Germline V gene sequence: CDR1 SGHDN, CDR2 FVKESK. The CDR3 runs 14 residues. The junction had 6 bases not matched to a gene; V was cut back by 5 bases and J by 7 bases. For the CDR3, the DNA is TGTGCCAGCAGCTTGGACAGGGGGCGTATTGGCTACACCTTC. Amino acid sequence: CASSLDRGRIGYTF.

This clonotype was counted a single time. The chain joins TRBV10-3 to TRBJ2-2; tentatively, D is TRBD1 or TRBD2 (5 bases each). Per the germline V gene, CDR1 is ENHRY and CDR2 is SYGVKD. CDR3 length: 15 residues. The germline V and J ends were trimmed by 5 bases and 7 bases, with 17 bases remaining between them. CDR3 sequence reads: CAISSISGTGGELFF. The DNA for the CDR3 is TGTGCCATCAGTAGTATAAGTGGGACCGGCGGGGAGCTGTTTTTT.

The genes are TRBV25-1 and TRBJ2-2; D may be TRBD1 (8 bases). The CDR3 loop spans 16 amino acids. Germline-derived CDR1 and CDR2 are MGHDK and SYGVNS. V lost 7 bases and J 4 bases, leaving 19 bases between the germline ends. CDR3 residues: CASTSWTGRGTGELFF. For the CDR3, the DNA is TGTGCCAGCACATCCTGGACAGGGAGGGGCACCGGGGAGCTGTTTTTT.

This clonotype was observed at least ten times. The chain has TRBV12-3 or TRBV12-4 and TRBJ1-5, with 7 bases fitting TRBD1. The CDR3 spans 13 residues. V dropped 3 bases and J dropped 10; count of bases not matched to a gene: 6. The CDR3 DNA reads TGTGCCAGCAGTTTCCGGGCAGGGGGTCCCCAGCATTTT. Its translation is CASSFRAGGPQHF.

In the case of this clonotype: The junction shows a germline mismatch at one end, possibly a read error. The chain joins TRBV7-2 to TRBJ1-1; TRBD1 is a possible D gene (5 bases). CDR1 and CDR2 from the germline V gene are SGHTA and FQGNSA. The CDR3 has 15 amino acids. The CDR3 nucleotides are TGCGCCAGCAGCCAAGCCCGGACATTTGGCACTGAAGCTTTCTTT. Translation: CASSQARTFGTEAFF.

This clonotype was observed a few times. The rearrangement uses TRBV19 and TRBJ1-1, with 9 bases fitting TRBD1. This CDR3 has 16 amino acids. In germline, CDR1 is LNHDA, CDR2 SQIVND (reference sequence). Trimming removed 3 bases from V and 3 bases from J; junction bases left unmatched: 8. The CDR3 reads CASSMETGGWYTEAFF. The CDR3 bases are TGTGCCAGTAGTATGGAGACAGGGGGATGGTACACTGAAGCTTTCTTT.

The table lists this clonotype with many counts. V and J are TRBV27 and TRBJ2-5; D is possibly TRBD2 (5 bases). The germline V gene encodes CDR1 MNHEY and CDR2 SMNVEV (reference sequence). The CDR3 totals 15 residues. The germline V and J ends were trimmed by 7 bases and 4 bases, with 19 bases remaining between them. CDR3 protein: CASTTKGGLGETQYF. CDR3 bases: TGTGCCAGCACTACCAAGGGCGGGTTGGGAGAGACCCAGTACTTC.

The chain links TRBV12-3 or TRBV12-4 to TRBJ2-7; no clear D gene. The CDR3 has 14 residues. V dropped 5 bases and J dropped 0 bases, with 11 bases sitting between them. CDR3: CASSPTSSSYEQYF. CDR3 nucleotide sequence: TGTGCCAGCAGTCCGACCTCTAGCTCCTACGAGCAGTACTTC.

The V call is TRBV7-9, the J call TRBJ1-3, with D maybe TRBD1 (6 bases). Germline V gives CDR1 SEHNR, CDR2 FQNEAQ (reference sequence). Trimming took off 5 bases at V and 6 bases at J, with 23 bases between the two ends. The CDR3 has 17 residues. This chain's CDR3 is CASSPRSQGYSENTIYF. CDR3 bases: TGTGCCAGCAGCCCAAGAAGCCAGGGGTATAGTGAAAACACCATATATTTT.

Many counts were recorded for this clonotype. The genes are TRBV29-1 and TRBJ1-1, with a possible D match to TRBD1 (5 bases). CDR3 length: 10 amino acids. Germline CDR1 reads SQVTM; CDR2 reads ANQGSEA. Between the trimmed V and J ends, which lost 7 bases and 8 bases, there was a span of 11 bases. The CDR3 nucleotides read TGCAGCGCCCGACAGCTAGAAGCTTTCTTT. Its translation: CSARQLEAFF.